Detailed here is one T cell receptor beta chain. Its cognate antigen is unknown. This CDR3 is 13 amino acids long. Germline V CDR1 and CDR2: SGHAT, FQNNGV. The ends were cut back, 2 bases at V and 0 bases at J, with 4 bases in the middle. The data are from a study of OX40 agonist ivuxolimab in advanced cancers. Overall study context: Patients were given ivuxolimab, an antibody that agonizes OX40 (CD134).

Only in-frame clones appear in the TCRdb table, and some are missing; sequencing was by immunoSEQ multiplex PCR. The sample yields more than 40,000 clones, around nine tenths seen once. Study-wide results and caveats: Among T cells, CD8+ cells averaged more expanded clones than CD4+ cells.

V usage is TRBV11-2 and J usage is TRBJ1-1; D uncertain. Sequencing used CD4+ or CD8+ T cells sorted from blood, obtained in a trial of the OX40 agonist ivuxolimab. The receptor was isolated from an adult with an advanced solid tumor such as melanoma, head and neck, liver or kidney cancer. The CDR3 sequence: CASSLSLNTEAFF. DNA of the CDR3: TGTGCCAGCAGCTTATCCCTGAACACTGAAGCTTTCTTT. Looking up the rest from reference TRBV11-2 and TRBJ1-1 gives the full variable domain: EAGVAQSPRYKIIEKRQSVAFWCNPISGHATLYWYQQILGQGPKLLIQFQNNGVVDDSQLPKDRFSAERLKGVDSTLKIQPAKLEDSAVYLCASSLSLNTEAFFGQGTRLTVV.